The source of this T cell receptor beta chain is a study of identical twins. Study observations and caveats: Analyses of zero insertions could, in part, be confounded by invariant MAIT and iNKT cells.

Remarks on this clonotype: Its antigen is still unknown.

A single record per CDR3 protein comes from TCRdb applying MiXCR to the 5' RACE reads. The sample consists of hundreds of thousands of distinct CDR3 sequences, 15% to 20% of them appearing once. The CDR3 spans 14 residues. The germline CDR1 and CDR2 sequences are DFQATT and SNEGSKA (reference sequence). Trimming pared 6 bases from V and 5 bases from J, leaving 18 bases between. This same sample was also part of a study on T cells expressing NK-cell markers. This second report adds: Each TCR beta repertoire originated in sorted T cells that were CD3+CD56+NKG2C+, CD3+CD56+NKG2C- or CD3+CD56-NKG2C+. Dominance of the CD3+CD56-NKG2C+ fraction by these clonotypes also held in a few donors.

The rearrangement joins TRBV20-1 to TRBJ2-3; D may correspond to TRBD1 or TRBD2 (6 bases each). Material for sequencing was PBMCs. This receptor was obtained from a woman aged 18-29 years in good health. The CDR3 spells CSAPGAGRGDTQYF. CDR3 nucleotide sequence: TGCAGTGCCCCAGGGGCAGGGCGGGGAGATACGCAGTATTTT.